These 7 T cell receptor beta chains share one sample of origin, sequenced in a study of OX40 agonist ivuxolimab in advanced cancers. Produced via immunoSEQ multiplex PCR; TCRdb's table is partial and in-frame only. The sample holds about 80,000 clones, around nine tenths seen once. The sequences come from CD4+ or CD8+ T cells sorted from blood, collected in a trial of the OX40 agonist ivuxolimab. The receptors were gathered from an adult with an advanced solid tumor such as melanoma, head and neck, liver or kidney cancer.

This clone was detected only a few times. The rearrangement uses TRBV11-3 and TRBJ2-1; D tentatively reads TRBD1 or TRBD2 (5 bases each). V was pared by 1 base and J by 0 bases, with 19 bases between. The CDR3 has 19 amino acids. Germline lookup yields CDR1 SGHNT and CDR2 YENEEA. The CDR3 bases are TGTGCCAGCAGCTTAGCTGGGTGGACATCTACTAGCTCCTACAATGAGCAGTTCTTC. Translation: CASSLAGWTSTSSYNEQFF.

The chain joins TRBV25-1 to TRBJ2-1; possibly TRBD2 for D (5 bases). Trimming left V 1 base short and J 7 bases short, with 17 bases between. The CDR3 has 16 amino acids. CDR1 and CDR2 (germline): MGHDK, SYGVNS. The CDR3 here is CASSEWSGGIQNEQFF. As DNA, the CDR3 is TGTGCCAGCAGTGAATGGAGCGGAGGCATACAAAATGAGCAGTTCTTC.

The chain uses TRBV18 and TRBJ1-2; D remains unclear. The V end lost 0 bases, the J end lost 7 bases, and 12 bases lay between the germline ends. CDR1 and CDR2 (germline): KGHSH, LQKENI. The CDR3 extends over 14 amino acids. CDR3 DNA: TGTGCCAGCTCACCACCGGCAAGGGTTGGTGGCTACACCTTC. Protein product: CASSPPARVGGYTF.

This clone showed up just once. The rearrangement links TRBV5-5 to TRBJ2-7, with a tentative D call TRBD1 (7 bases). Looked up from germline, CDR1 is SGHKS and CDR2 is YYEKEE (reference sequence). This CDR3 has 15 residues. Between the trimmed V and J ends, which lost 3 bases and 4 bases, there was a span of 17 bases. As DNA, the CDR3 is TGTGCCAGCAGCTCTTCGGGACAGCGGGTTTACGAGCAGTACTTC. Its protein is CASSSSGQRVYEQYF.

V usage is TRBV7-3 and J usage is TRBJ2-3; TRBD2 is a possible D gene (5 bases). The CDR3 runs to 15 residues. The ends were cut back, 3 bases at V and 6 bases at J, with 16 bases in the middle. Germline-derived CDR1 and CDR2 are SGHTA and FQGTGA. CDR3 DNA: TGTGCCAGCAGCTTTGGCACACTAGGGTTGGATACGCAGTATTTT. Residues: CASSFGTLGLDTQYF.

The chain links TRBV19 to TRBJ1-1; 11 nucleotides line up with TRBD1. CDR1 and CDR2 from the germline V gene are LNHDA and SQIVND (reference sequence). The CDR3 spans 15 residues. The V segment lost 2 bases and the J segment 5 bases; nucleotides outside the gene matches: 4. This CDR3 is CASSITGTGGTEAFF. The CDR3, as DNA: TGTGCCAGTAGTATAACCGGGACAGGGGGTACTGAAGCTTTCTTT.

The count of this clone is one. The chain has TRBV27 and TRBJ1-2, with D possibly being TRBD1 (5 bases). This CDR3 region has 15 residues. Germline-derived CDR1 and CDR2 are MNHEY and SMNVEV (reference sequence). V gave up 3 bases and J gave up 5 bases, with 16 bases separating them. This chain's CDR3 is CASSFRGHIYYGYTF. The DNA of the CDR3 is TGTGCCAGCAGTTTCCGTGGACACATCTATTATGGCTACACCTTC.